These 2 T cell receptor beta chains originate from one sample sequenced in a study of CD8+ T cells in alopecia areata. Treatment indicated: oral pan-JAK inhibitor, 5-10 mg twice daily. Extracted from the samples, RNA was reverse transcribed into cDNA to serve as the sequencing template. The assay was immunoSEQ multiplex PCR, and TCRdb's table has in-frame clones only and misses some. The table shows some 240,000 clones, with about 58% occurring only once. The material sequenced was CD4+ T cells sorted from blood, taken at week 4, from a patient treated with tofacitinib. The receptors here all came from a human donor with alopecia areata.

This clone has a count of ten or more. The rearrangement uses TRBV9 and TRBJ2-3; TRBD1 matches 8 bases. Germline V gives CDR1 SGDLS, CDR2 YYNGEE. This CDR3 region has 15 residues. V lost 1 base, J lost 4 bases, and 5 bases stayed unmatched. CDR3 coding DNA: TGTGCCAGCAGCGTAAACCCAGGGGGCGCAGATACGCAGTATTTT. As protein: CASSVNPGGADTQYF.

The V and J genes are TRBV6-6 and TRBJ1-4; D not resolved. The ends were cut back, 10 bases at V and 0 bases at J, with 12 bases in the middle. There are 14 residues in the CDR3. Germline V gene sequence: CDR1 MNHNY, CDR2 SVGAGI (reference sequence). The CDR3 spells CATRWRATNEKLFF. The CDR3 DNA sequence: TGTGCCACCCGATGGCGAGCAACTAATGAAAAACTGTTTTTT.